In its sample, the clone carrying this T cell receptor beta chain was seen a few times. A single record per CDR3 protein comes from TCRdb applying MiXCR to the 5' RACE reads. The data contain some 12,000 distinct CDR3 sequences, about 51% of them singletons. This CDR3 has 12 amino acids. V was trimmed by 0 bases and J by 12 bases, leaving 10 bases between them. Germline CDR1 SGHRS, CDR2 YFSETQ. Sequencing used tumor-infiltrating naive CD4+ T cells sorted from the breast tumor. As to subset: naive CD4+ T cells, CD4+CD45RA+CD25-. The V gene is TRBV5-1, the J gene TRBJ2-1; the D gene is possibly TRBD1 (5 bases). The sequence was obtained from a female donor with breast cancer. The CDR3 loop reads CASSLGLQGQFF. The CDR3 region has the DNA TGCGCCAGCAGCTTGGGCCTTCAGGGGCAGTTCTTC.